The 12 T cell receptor beta chains below were found in one sample sequenced in a study of CD8 T cells in ankylosing spondylitis. TCRdb reprocessed the 5' RACE reads via MiXCR and lists one record per CDR3 protein. Of a few hundred thousand distinct CDR3 sequences in the sample, less than 25% were seen once. The sample was blood, either unsorted or a sorted T cell fraction (not recorded which). These receptors were taken from a female donor with ankylosing spondylitis or in good health (not recorded which).

This chain links TRBV7-7 with TRBJ2-1; D is undetermined. V was pared by 3 bases and J by 5 bases, with 11 bases between. The CDR3 runs 14 residues. The germline gives CDR1 SSHAT, CDR2 FNYEAQ (reference sequence). The CDR3 protein is CASSLGGVDNEQFF. The CDR3 coding sequence is TGTGCCAGCAGCTTGGGTGGAGTTGACAATGAGCAGTTCTTC.

This rearrangement joins TRBV19 to TRBJ2-7; perhaps TRBD1 as D (6 bases). The germline gives CDR1 LNHDA, CDR2 SQIVND (reference sequence). Trimming left V 3 bases short and J 4 bases short, with 16 bases between. The CDR3 runs to 15 residues. For the CDR3, the DNA is TGTGCCAGTAGTATTTACCCGGACAGTTCATACGAGCAGTACTTC. This sequence encodes CASSIYPDSSYEQYF.

The rearrangement joins TRBV12-3 or TRBV12-4 to TRBJ2-1; 11 bases are a match to TRBD2. The V and J ends lost 4 bases and 7 bases, in that order; junction bases with no gene match: 3. This CDR3 is 14 amino acids long. The CDR3 here is CASSWGLAENEQFF. CDR3 bases: TGTGCCAGCAGTTGGGGACTAGCGGAGAATGAGCAGTTCTTC.

The chain carries TRBV30 and TRBJ2-7; TRBD1 aligns across 7 bases. Germline CDR1 GTSNPN, CDR2 SVGIG (reference sequence). This CDR3 comprises 15 residues. V lost 1 base to trimming and J lost 4 bases; unmatched junction nucleotides: 10. The CDR3 DNA sequence: TGTGCCTGGAGTGCCCCCGGGACAGTGGGTTACGAGCAGTACTTC. Amino acids: CAWSAPGTVGYEQYF.

This clonotype was recorded at least ten times. The rearrangement links TRBV7-2 to TRBJ2-5, with D uncertain. V dropped 5 bases and J dropped 5 bases, with 9 bases sitting between them. Germline values: CDR1 SGHTA, CDR2 FQGNSA. This CDR3 region has 12 residues. As DNA, the CDR3 is TGTGCCAGCAGCCGTTCCGGGGAGACCCAGTACTTC. Translating gives CASSRSGETQYF.

A few counts support this clonotype. The rearrangement joins TRBV20-1 to TRBJ2-7; TRBD2 is a possible D gene (6 bases). Germline values: CDR1 DFQATT, CDR2 SNEGSKA (reference sequence). CDR3 length equals 10 residues. Trimming removed 6 bases at V and 9 bases at J, with 12 bases between. CDR3 nucleotide sequence: TGCAGTGCGCTCGGGGGTTCGCAGTACTTC. Protein product: CSALGGSQYF.

The chain carries TRBV6-2 or TRBV6-3 and TRBJ1-4; D not certain. Trimming cost V 0 bases and J 11 bases, with 4 bases left between them. Germline V CDR1 and CDR2: MNHEY, SVGEGT. CDR3 length: 11 amino acids. The DNA for the CDR3 is TGTGCCAGCAGTTACTCGAGGAAACTGTTTTTT. Protein sequence: CASSYSRKLFF.

This clonotype was found a few times. The chain employs TRBV20-1 and TRBJ2-7, with 13 bases identical to TRBD2. Per germline, CDR1 DFQATT and CDR2 SNEGSKA (reference sequence). V was clipped by 3 bases and J by 2 bases; unmatched bases: 7. CDR3 size: 16 residues. CDR3 in amino acids: CSARTGLAGAAYEQYF. The CDR3, as DNA: TGCAGTGCTAGGACCGGACTAGCGGGAGCCGCCTACGAGCAGTACTTC.

This clonotype was counted between two and nine times. V and J are TRBV12-3 or TRBV12-4 and TRBJ2-2; 8 nucleotides agree with TRBD2. CDR3 length: 15 residues. Germline trimming cut 7 bases from V and 6 bases from J; bases unmatched to any gene: 10. In nucleotides, the CDR3 is TGTGCCAGCACCGCCGGGACTAGTACCCCCGGGGAGCTGTTTTTT. Its translation is CASTAGTSTPGELFF.

The genes are TRBV19 and TRBJ2-1, with no clear D. The CDR3 has 11 amino acids. V lost 10 bases and J 9 bases, leaving 13 bases between the germline ends. The V gene's germline CDR1 is LNHDA and CDR2 SQIVND (reference sequence). The DNA of the CDR3 is TGTGCCACCAAGCTGTGGGCTGAGCAGTTCTTC. Translating it yields CATKLWAEQFF.

A few counts support this clonotype. V and J are TRBV10-3 and TRBJ1-1; D possibly corresponds to TRBD1 (5 bases). Germline loops: CDR1 ENHRY, CDR2 SYGVKD. This CDR3 has 15 amino acids. V was trimmed by 3 bases and J by 2 bases, leaving 13 bases between them. CDR3 amino acids: CAISERVGGNTEAFF. DNA for the CDR3: TGTGCCATCAGTGAACGGGTGGGGGGTAACACTGAAGCTTTCTTT.

This clonotype was detected only a few times. The CDR3 reads CASSLLGRSSEAFF. The CDR3 bases are TGCGCCAGCAGCTTACTGGGAAGGTCATCTGAAGCTTTCTTT. The chain combines TRBV5-1 with TRBJ1-1; unclear D gene. This CDR3 comprises 14 residues. V gave up 2 bases and J gave up 6 bases, with 14 bases separating them. Germline V gives CDR1 SGHRS, CDR2 YFSETQ. The complete variable domain, with remaining parts taken from reference TRBV5-1 and TRBJ1-1, reads KAGVTQTPRYLIKTRGQQVTLSCSPISGHRSVSWYQQTPGQGLQFLFEYFSETQRNKGNFPGRFSGRQFSNSRSEMNVSTLELGDSALYLCASSLLGRSSEAFFGQGTRLTVV.